This T cell receptor (beta chain) was identified during a study of tumor and adjacent non-tumor tissue in lung cancer. From germline, CDR1 is MNHEY and CDR2 SVGAGI. This CDR3 is 14 amino acids long. The template was RNA from unsorted bulk tissue. The normal lung tissue was taken more than 3 cm from the tumor edge. Points on this clonotype: The junction does not match germline at one end; this may be a read error.

TCRbeta libraries were built with three rounds of nested PCR, modified from ARM-PCR. TCRdb processed the multiplex PCR reads anew with MiXCR; each CDR3 protein has one entry. This sample has 75,000 to 80,000 distinct CDR3 sequences, with less than 85% found just once. Input material: distant non-tumor lung tissue. The rearrangement links TRBV6-5 to TRBJ2-3, with D tentatively TRBD2 (6 bases). The origin of this receptor is a man aged 70 or older with non-small cell lung cancer. CDR3 in amino acids: CASSFGSGTNMQYF. CDR3 sequence (DNA): TGTGCCAGTAGTTTTGGTAGCGGCACAAATATGCAGTATTTT.